Included here is one TCR beta chain sequence, with context. Its antigen is not known. These data originate in a study of beta chain features in type 1 diabetes. Study-wide results and caveats: Possible PCR preference for shorter templates applied equally to patients and controls. A moderate, significant TCRB CDR3 shortening appeared in type 1 diabetes across four CD4+ subsets.

Sequenced material consisted of expressed TCRB transcripts (all of the isolated RNA was reverse transcribed). Repertoires were generated with immunoSEQ multiplex PCR, while TCRdb's copy carries only in-frame clones and drops some. This sample yields some 160,000 clones, of which 9% to 10% are seen a single time; roughly 0.72% belongs to the top ten. V shed 10 bases and J shed 4 bases, with 20 bases lying between them. The CDR3 runs 14 residues. The V gene's germline CDR1 is SGHDT and CDR2 YYEEEE. Purity exceeded 95% in all sorted populations. The chain recombines TRBV5-6 with TRBJ1-2; possibly TRBD1 for D (6 bases). The receptor was derived from a woman in her twenties or thirties with type 1 diabetes. Specimen: central memory CD4+ T cells from blood. CDR3 sequence (DNA): TGTGCCGGTACTCAACAGGGCGCAACCTATGGCTACACCTTC. Its translation: CAGTQQGATYGYTF.